Listed below are T cell receptor beta chains from one sample, sequenced in a study of blood T cell repertoires in COVID-19. Profiling relied on immunoSEQ multiplex PCR, and the TCRdb table lists in-frame clones only, not all of them. The repertoire has 250,000 to 300,000 clones, about nine tenths of them found once; the top ten carry 2.2%. Specimen: peripheral blood. Every receptor here comes from a man aged 50-60 years with acute or convalescent COVID-19. The CDR3 runs from the conserved cysteine through the conserved F or W. A D gene is named only where the DNA matches it firmly. Clone size appears in some rows only: once, few, many, or a class for an expanded clone.

J,V,size,D,CDR3,DNA
TRBJ2-3,TRBV5-1,.,.,CASSLGWTSTDTQYF,TGCGCCAGCAGCTTGGGTTGGACTAGCACAGATACGCAGTATTTT
TRBJ1-3,TRBV9,few,TRBD1,CASSVRTGEGGNTIYF,TGTGCCAGCAGCGTCCGGACAGGGGAGGGTGGAAACACCATATATTTT
TRBJ1-3,TRBV5-8,.,.,CASRNRVYGNTIYF,TGTGCCAGCAGGAACAGGGTTTACGGAAACACCATATATTTT
TRBJ2-1,TRBV7-2,.,.,CASSLERTSLRRPPYEQFF,TGTGCCAGCAGCTTGGAGAGGACTTCTCTACGTCGCCCTCCTTATGAGCAGTTCTTC
TRBJ1-6,TRBV14,once,.,CASSQVTNSPLHF,TGTGCCAGCAGCCAAGTCACAAATTCACCCCTCCACTTT
TRBJ2-7,TRBV3-1/TRBV3-2,.,TRBD1,CASSQRTYLGQGAASYEQYF,TGTGCCAGCAGCCAGAGAACTTACTTGGGACAGGGGGCCGCGAGCTACGAGCAGTACTTC
TRBJ2-2,TRBV27,.,TRBD1,CASRLGAGGFSTRNTGELFF,TGTGCCAGCAGGTTGGGGGCAGGGGGATTCTCGACCAGGAACACCGGGGAGCTGTTTTTT
TRBJ2-1,TRBV18,.,.,CASSPTGYNEQFF,TGTGCCAGCTCACCGACAGGATACAATGAGCAGTTCTTC
TRBJ1-4,TRBV27,.,TRBD1,CASSSHTSGTANEKLFF,TGTGCCAGCAGCTCTCATACTTCTGGGACAGCTAATGAAAAACTGTTTTTT
TRBJ1-2,TRBV14,.,.,CASSLGGSYGYTF,TGTGCCAGCAGCCTCGGTGGTTCCTATGGCTACACCTTC
TRBJ2-5,TRBV18,.,TRBD1,CASSPGQGKTQYF,TGTGCCAGCTCACCAGGACAGGGGAAGACCCAGTACTTC
TRBJ1-2,TRBV29-1,.,.,CSVDRDRQSNYGYTF,TGCAGCGTTGACCGAGACAGGCAATCTAACTATGGCTACACCTTC
TRBJ2-1,TRBV24-1,once,.,CATSDFTENEQFF,TGTGCCACCAGTGATTTCACGGAGAATGAGCAGTTCTTC
TRBJ1-1,TRBV7-3,.,.,CASSLTPGGRGMNTEAFF,TGTGCCAGCAGCTTAACGCCGGGCGGGCGGGGGATGAACACTGAAGCTTTCTTT
TRBJ1-1,TRBV5-4,.,TRBD1,CASSADRVSEAFF,TGTGCCAGCAGCGCGGACAGGGTCTCTGAAGCTTTCTTT
TRBJ2-7,TRBV10-2,.,.,CASSEGQLTYEQYF,TGCGCCAGCAGTGAGGGACAGCTGACCTACGAGCAGTACTTC
TRBJ1-3,TRBV19,once,TRBD1,CASSMAFWSKGQLATGNTIYF,TGTGCCAGTAGTATGGCCTTCTGGTCCAAGGGACAGCTGGCAACTGGAAACACCATATATTTT
TRBJ1-6,TRBV9,.,TRBD1,CASSLQTGDNSPLHF,TGTGCCAGCAGCCTCCAGACAGGGGATAATTCACCCCTCCACTTT
TRBJ2-1,TRBV7-7,.,TRBD2,CASSLGRGVYNEQFF,TGTGCTAGCAGCTTAGGGCGGGGGGTTTACAATGAGCAGTTCTTC
TRBJ1-2,TRBV29-1,.,TRBD1,CSVETGGANYGYTF,TGCAGCGTAGAGACAGGGGGCGCGAACTATGGCTACACCTTC
TRBJ2-1,TRBV25-1,.,.,CASSEVKGGRNEQFF,TGTGCCAGCAGTGAAGTAAAGGGGGGGCGCAATGAGCAGTTCTTC
TRBJ1-1,TRBV30,.,.,CAWSVLPTEAFF,TGTGCCTGGAGTGTACTGCCAACTGAAGCTTTCTTT
TRBJ2-2,TRBV5-4,many,.,CASSPRTAPNTGELFF,TGTGCCAGCAGCCCCCGGACAGCCCCGAACACCGGGGAGCTGTTTTTT
TRBJ1-1,TRBV21-1,.,.,CASSKGWGRRTEAFF,TGTGCCAGCAGCAAAGGTTGGGGCAGAAGGACTGAAGCTTTCTTT
TRBJ1-5,TRBV6-5,.,TRBD1,CASSVGQGFRQPQHF,TGTGCCAGCAGCGTCGGACAGGGCTTTAGGCAGCCCCAGCATTTT
TRBJ2-7,TRBV11-2,.,.,CASSPGLSPTYEQYF,TGTGCCAGCAGCCCTGGACTCTCTCCCACCTACGAGCAGTACTTC
TRBJ2-2,TRBV7-6,.,TRBD1,CASSLAHGQANTGELFF,TGTGCCAGCAGCTTAGCCCATGGACAGGCGAACACCGGGGAGCTGTTTTTT
TRBJ2-5,TRBV5-4,.,TRBD2,CASSPGTSVAQETQYF,TGTGCCAGCAGCCCTGGGACTAGCGTCGCCCAAGAGACCCAGTACTTC
TRBJ1-3,TRBV10-3,.,.,CAVTGSGNTIYF,TGTGCCGTCACAGGGTCTGGAAACACCATATATTTT
TRBJ2-6,TRBV5-1,.,.,CASSLSNSGANVLTF,TGCGCCAGCAGCTTGTCAAATTCTGGGGCCAACGTCCTGACTTTC
TRBJ1-2,TRBV3-1/TRBV3-2,.,.,CASRGGSGYTF,TGTGCCAGCAGAGGCGGGTCTGGCTACACCTTC
TRBJ2-5,TRBV5-8,.,TRBD2,CASRDRLAGGGETQYF,TGTGCCAGCAGGGATAGACTAGCGGGCGGTGGGGAGACCCAGTACTTC
TRBJ2-2,TRBV7-3,.,.,CASSLSVPGELFF,TGTGCCAGCAGCTTGTCCGTCCCCGGGGAGCTGTTTTTT
TRBJ1-1,TRBV14,.,TRBD1,CASSPLGTDREAFF,TGTGCCAGCAGCCCACTCGGGACAGATCGTGAAGCTTTCTTT
TRBJ1-5,TRBV11-2,.,.,CASSLGPGQPQHF,TGTGCCAGCAGCTTAGGTCCGGGGCAGCCCCAGCATTTT
TRBJ1-6,TRBV18,once,.,CASSPASTGNSPLHF,TGTGCCAGCTCACCGGCCTCGACTGGCAATTCACCCCTCCACTTT
TRBJ1-4,TRBV7-9,.,.,CASSLNTGLREKLFF,TGTGCCAGCAGCTTAAATACAGGCTTGAGGGAAAAACTGTTTTTT
TRBJ1-5,TRBV11-2,.,.,CASSLDRRQPQHF,TGTGCCAGCAGCTTAGACAGGCGTCAGCCCCAGCATTTT
TRBJ2-1,TRBV30,.,.,CAWGFYSGNEQFF,TGTGCCTGGGGGTTTTACTCCGGCAATGAGCAGTTCTTC
TRBJ1-2,TRBV4-2,few,.,CASSQDNIINYGYTF,TGTGCCAGCAGCCAAGATAACATTATCAACTATGGCTACACCTTC
TRBJ1-3,TRBV7-2,.,.,CASSYTGNTIYF,TGTGCCAGCAGCTACACTGGAAACACCATATATTTT
TRBJ1-2,TRBV6-4,.,TRBD1,CATRSRDRGHYGYTF,TGTGCCACCAGATCCCGGGACAGGGGGCACTATGGCTACACCTTC
TRBJ1-6,TRBV11-1,many,.,CASSRTGNNSPLHF,TGTGCCAGCAGCCGGACGGGGAACAATTCACCCCTCCACTTT
TRBJ1-5,TRBV2,.,.,CASRQDDQPQHF,TGTGCCAGCAGACAGGACGATCAGCCCCAGCATTTT
TRBJ2-3,TRBV7-2,.,TRBD2,CASSLAVGTRVYF,TGTGCCAGCAGCTTAGCTGTGGGGACTAGAGTGTATTTT
TRBJ1-6,TRBV30,.,.,CAWTDSPNSPLHF,TGTGCCTGGACCGACAGCCCAAATTCACCCCTCCACTTT
TRBJ1-1,TRBV3-1/TRBV3-2,.,TRBD1,CASSPRQGAQTFF,TGTGCCAGCAGCCCCCGACAGGGGGCGCAGACTTTCTTT
TRBJ1-1,TRBV7-9,.,.,CASSLVEGEMNTEAFF,TGTGCCAGCAGCTTAGTCGAGGGGGAGATGAACACTGAAGCTTTCTTT
TRBJ2-5,TRBV6-5,.,.,CASSSGTIQETQYF,TGTGCCAGCAGTTCGGGGACAATCCAAGAGACCCAGTACTTC
TRBJ1-1,TRBV12-3/TRBV12-4,once,.,CASSLARNTEAFF,TGTGCCAGCAGTTTAGCCCGGAACACTGAAGCTTTCTTT
TRBJ1-1,TRBV18,.,TRBD1,CASRPGQLNTEAFF,TGTGCCAGTCGCCCGGGACAGTTGAACACTGAAGCTTTCTTT
TRBJ2-7,TRBV3-1/TRBV3-2,few,.,CASSQAFSGVTYEQYF,TGTGCCAGCAGCCAAGCTTTTTCGGGGGTCACCTACGAGCAGTACTTC
TRBJ1-1,TRBV30,.,.,CAWSGGRLAEAFF,TGTGCCTGGAGTGGCGGGAGGTTGGCTGAAGCTTTCTTT
TRBJ1-1,TRBV10-3,.,.,CAISDEGMNTEAFF,TGTGCCATCAGTGATGAGGGTATGAACACTGAAGCTTTCTTT
TRBJ2-3,TRBV2,.,TRBD1,CASKGALSTDTQYF,TGTGCCTCAAAGGGGGCACTCAGCACAGATACGCAGTATTTT